This T cell receptor (beta chain) originates from a study of blood T cells in healthy people across ages. Germline CDR1 is SGHKS and CDR2 is YYEKEE (reference sequence). The CDR3 totals 15 residues. V gave up 0 bases and J gave up 10 bases; unmatched junction bases: 8. A second roughly 6 to 12 cycle PCR used barcoded and J-beta primers. TCRdb reprocessed the 5' RACE reads via MiXCR and lists one record per CDR3 protein. The data hold some 1,500,000 distinct CDR3 sequences, with 35% to 45% observed a single time. The V gene is TRBV5-5, the J gene TRBJ1-4; 8 bases are shared with TRBD1. The TCR was taken from a woman aged 18-35 years in good health. Sequenced sample: blood. The CDR3 sequence is CASSLGGTGGVKLFF. CDR3 nucleotides: TGTGCCAGCAGCTTGGGAGGGACAGGCGGAGTAAAACTGTTTTTT.